The clone carrying this TCR beta chain appeared a few times. As yet, its antigen is unknown. The data stem from a study of Graves' ophthalmopathy and Graves' hyperthyroidism. Study-wide points: A 13-signature model separated ophthalmopathy from stable hyperthyroidism, reaching around 89% sensitivity and roughly 81% specificity cross-validated.

This CDR3 has 18 amino acids. The germline gives CDR1 KGHDR, CDR2 SFDVKD. Deletions cut 4 bases from V and 0 bases from J, with 19 bases between. Hyperthyroidism patients, all newly diagnosed, had under 2 months' duration and ages of 18 to 65. Establishment of the diagnosis relied upon clinical symptoms, serum thyroxine, TRAb, thyroid ultrasound and orbital computed tomography. TCR beta CDR3 regions were amplified from RNA transcripts. First-round RT-PCR used HTBI primers; second-round multiplex PCR followed. TCRdb itself ran the multiplex PCR reads through MiXCR, one entry per CDR3 protein. The sample consists of around 590,000 distinct CDR3 sequences, approximately 35% of them appearing once.

The receptor's source is an adult man with Graves' hyperthyroidism. Sequences were obtained from peripheral blood or thyroid tissue (not recorded which). This chain uses TRBV24-1 with TRBJ2-3; no firm D call. CDR3 sequence reads: CATSDHLSDGSSTDTQYF. The DNA of the CDR3 is TGTGCCACCAGTGACCATCTCTCGGACGGCTCTAGCACAGATACGCAGTATTTT.